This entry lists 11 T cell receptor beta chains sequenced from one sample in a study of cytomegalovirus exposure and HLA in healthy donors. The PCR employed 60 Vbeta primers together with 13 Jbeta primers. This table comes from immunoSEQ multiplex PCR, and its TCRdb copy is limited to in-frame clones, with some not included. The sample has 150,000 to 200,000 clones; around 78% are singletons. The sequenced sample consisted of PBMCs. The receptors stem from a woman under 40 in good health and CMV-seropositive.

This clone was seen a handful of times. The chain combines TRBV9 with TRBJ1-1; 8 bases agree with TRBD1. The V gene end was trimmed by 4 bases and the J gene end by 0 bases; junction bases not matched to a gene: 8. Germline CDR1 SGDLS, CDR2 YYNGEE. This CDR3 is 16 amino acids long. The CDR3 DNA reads TGTGCCAGCAGCTCACATCCGGGACAGGTGAACACTGAAGCTTTCTTT. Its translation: CASSSHPGQVNTEAFF.

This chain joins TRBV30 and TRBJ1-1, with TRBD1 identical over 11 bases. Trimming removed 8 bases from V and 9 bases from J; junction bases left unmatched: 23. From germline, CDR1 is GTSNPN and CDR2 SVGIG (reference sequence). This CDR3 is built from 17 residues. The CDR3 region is CAQEGWDRGAPSPQAFF. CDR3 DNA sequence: TGTGCCCAAGAAGGTTGGGACAGGGGGGCACCCTCTCCTCAAGCTTTCTTT.

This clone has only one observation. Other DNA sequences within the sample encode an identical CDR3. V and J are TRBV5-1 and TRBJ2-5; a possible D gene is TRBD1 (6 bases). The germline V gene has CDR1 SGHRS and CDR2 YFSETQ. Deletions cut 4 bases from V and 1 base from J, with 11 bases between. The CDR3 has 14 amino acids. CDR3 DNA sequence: TGCGCCAGCAGCCCACAGGGTCCCCAAGAGACCCAGTACTTC. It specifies CASSPQGPQETQYF.

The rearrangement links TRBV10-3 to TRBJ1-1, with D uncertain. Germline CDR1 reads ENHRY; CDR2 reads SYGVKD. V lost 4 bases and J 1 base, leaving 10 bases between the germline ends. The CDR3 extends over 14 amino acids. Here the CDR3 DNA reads TGTGCCATCAGTGCCGACCGGGGGAACACTGAAGCTTTCTTT. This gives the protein CAISADRGNTEAFF.

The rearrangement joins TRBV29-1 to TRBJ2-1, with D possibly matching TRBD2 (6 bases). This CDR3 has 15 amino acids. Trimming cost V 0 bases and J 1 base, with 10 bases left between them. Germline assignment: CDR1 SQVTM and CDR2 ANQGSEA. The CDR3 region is CSVEEVSGSYNEQFF. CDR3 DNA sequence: TGCAGCGTTGAAGAGGTTAGCGGTTCCTACAATGAGCAGTTCTTC.

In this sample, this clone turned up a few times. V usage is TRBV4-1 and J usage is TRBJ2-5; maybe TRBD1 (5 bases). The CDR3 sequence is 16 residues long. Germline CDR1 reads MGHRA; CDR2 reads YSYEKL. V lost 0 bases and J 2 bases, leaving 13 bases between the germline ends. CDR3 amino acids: CASSQDPQGLQETQYF. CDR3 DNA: TGCGCCAGCAGCCAAGATCCCCAGGGCCTGCAAGAGACCCAGTACTTC.

The CDR3 is CASSPGTGPGQPQHF. Here the CDR3 DNA reads TGTGCCAGCAGTCCCGGGACAGGTCCGGGGCAGCCCCAGCATTTT. The chain has TRBV25-1 and TRBJ1-5; 8 bases fit TRBD1. The CDR3 length is 15 residues. In germline, CDR1 is MGHDK, CDR2 SYGVNS. V gave up 5 bases and J gave up 7 bases; unmatched junction bases: 10.

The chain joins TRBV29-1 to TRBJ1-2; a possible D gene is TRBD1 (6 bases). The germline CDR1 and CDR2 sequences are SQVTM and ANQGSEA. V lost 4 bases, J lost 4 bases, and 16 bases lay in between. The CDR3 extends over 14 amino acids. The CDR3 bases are TGCAGCGTTGCCCTAACAGGGACGGTCTATGGCTACACCTTC. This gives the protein CSVALTGTVYGYTF.

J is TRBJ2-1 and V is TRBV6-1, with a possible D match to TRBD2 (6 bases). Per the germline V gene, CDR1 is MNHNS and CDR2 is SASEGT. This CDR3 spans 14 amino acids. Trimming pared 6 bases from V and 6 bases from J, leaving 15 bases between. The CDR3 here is CASRAGLPPNEQFF. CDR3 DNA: TGTGCCAGCAGAGCAGGACTACCCCCCAATGAGCAGTTCTTC.

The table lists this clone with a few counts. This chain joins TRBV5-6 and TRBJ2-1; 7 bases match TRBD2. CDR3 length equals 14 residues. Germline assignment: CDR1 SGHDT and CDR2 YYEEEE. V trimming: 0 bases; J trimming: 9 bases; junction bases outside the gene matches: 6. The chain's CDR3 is CASSLELASTEQFF. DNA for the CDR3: TGTGCCAGCAGCTTGGAACTAGCGTCGACTGAGCAGTTCTTC.

This chain's CDR3 is CASSETGYAVEQYF. The CDR3 nucleotides are TGTGCCAGCAGTGAAACAGGGTACGCGGTCGAGCAGTACTTC. This rearrangement joins TRBV2 to TRBJ2-7, with D possibly being TRBD1 (6 bases). There are 14 residues in the CDR3. The germline V and J ends were trimmed by 2 bases and 6 bases, with 14 bases remaining between them. CDR1 and CDR2 from the germline V gene are SNHLY and FYNNEI.